Detailed here is one T cell receptor beta chain. Antigen: not known. The data stem from a study of human thymus T cells. Method: immunoSEQ multiplex PCR; TCRdb's copy keeps in-frame clones and lacks some. The data contain approximately 49,000 clones, more than 85% of them singletons. Blood DNA came from all available leukocytes, not a fixed cell number. Study outcomes and limitations: Across thymic and blood repertoires, the usage of V and J genes appeared to be biased.

This clonotype was obtained from a girl less than two years old with a congenital heart defect but otherwise immunologically healthy. Sequencing was done on a sample of blood.

CDR3 coding DNA: TGTGCCAGTAGTATAACGGATAACACTGAAGCTTTCTTT. This encodes CASSITDNTEAFF. The rearrangement links TRBV19 to TRBJ1-1; D ambiguous. V lost 2 bases, J lost 2 bases, and 6 bases lay in between. Germline lookup yields CDR1 LNHDA and CDR2 SQIVND (reference sequence). This CDR3 contains 13 residues.